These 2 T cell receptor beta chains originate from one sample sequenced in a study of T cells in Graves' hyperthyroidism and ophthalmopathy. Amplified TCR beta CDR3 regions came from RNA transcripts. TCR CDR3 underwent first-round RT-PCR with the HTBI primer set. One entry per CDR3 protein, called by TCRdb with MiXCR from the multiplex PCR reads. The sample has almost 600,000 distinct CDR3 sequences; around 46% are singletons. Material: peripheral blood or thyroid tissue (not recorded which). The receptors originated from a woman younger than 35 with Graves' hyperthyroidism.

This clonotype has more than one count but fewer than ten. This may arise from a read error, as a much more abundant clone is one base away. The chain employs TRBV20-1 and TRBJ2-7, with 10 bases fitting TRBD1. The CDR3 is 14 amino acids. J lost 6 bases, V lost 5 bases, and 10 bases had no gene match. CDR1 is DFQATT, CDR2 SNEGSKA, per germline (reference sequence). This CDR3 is CSAARQGARCEQYF. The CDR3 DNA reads TGCAGTGCTGCGCGACAGGGGGCGAGATGCGAGCAGTACTTC.

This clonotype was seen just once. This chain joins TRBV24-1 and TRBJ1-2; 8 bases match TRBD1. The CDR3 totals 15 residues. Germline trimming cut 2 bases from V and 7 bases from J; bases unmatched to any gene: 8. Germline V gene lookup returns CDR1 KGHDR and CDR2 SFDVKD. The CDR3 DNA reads TGTGCCACCAGTGATTCCGGGACAGGAAGTCTTGGCTACACCTTC. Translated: CATSDSGTGSLGYTF.